These T cell receptor beta chains were read from a single sample in a study of tumor and adjacent non-tumor tissue in lung cancer. TCRdb recomputed calls from the multiplex PCR reads with MiXCR, one row per CDR3 protein. The sample lists about 110,000 distinct CDR3 sequences, roughly 73% seen once, with more than 35% in the top ten. Material: lung tumor tissue. These receptors were taken from a woman aged 60-70 years with non-small cell lung cancer. CDR3s include the opening cysteine and the closing phenylalanine or tryptophan. A D gene is named only where the DNA matches it firmly. Clone size, where shown, is once, few, many, or a class for clones that have expanded.

d_call: .
j_call: TRBJ2-1
clone_size: once
v_call: TRBV20-1
cdr3_aa: CSARVTGRARNYNEQFF
cdr3_nt: TGCAGTGCTAGAGTTACAGGGAGGGCCAGAAACTACAATGAGCAGTTCTTC

d_call: .
j_call: TRBJ2-1
clone_size: .
v_call: TRBV28
cdr3_aa: CASSPPLTETRHEQFF
cdr3_nt: TGTGCCAGCAGCCCGCCTTTAACAGAAACTCGTCATGAGCAGTTCTTC

d_call: TRBD1
j_call: TRBJ1-1
clone_size: .
v_call: TRBV29-1
cdr3_aa: CSVGPDGTAFESYF
cdr3_nt: TGCAGCGTTGGTCCCGATGGGACAGCGTTTGAATCTTACTTT

d_call: .
j_call: TRBJ1-4
clone_size: many
v_call: TRBV4-3
cdr3_aa: CASSPGVEDEKLFF
cdr3_nt: TGCGCCAGCAGCCCAGGGGTGGAGGATGAAAAACTGTTTTTT

d_call: .
j_call: TRBJ1-1
clone_size: .
v_call: TRBV11-2
cdr3_aa: CASSLDTSMNTEAFF
cdr3_nt: TGTGCCAGCAGCTTAGACACCAGTATGAATACTGAAGCTTTCTTT

d_call: .
j_call: TRBJ1-1
clone_size: .
v_call: TRBV11-2
cdr3_aa: CVSSLGLGNRNNETFF
cdr3_nt: TGTGTCAGCAGCTTAGGGCTAGGGAACAGGAACAATGAAACTTTCTTT

d_call: .
j_call: TRBJ2-3
clone_size: many
v_call: TRBV12-3/TRBV12-4
cdr3_aa: CASSLGRPDTQYF
cdr3_nt: TGTGCCAGCAGTTTGGGTAGGCCAGATACGCAGTATTTT

d_call: .
j_call: TRBJ2-5
clone_size: many
v_call: TRBV29-1
cdr3_aa: CSVNEGGGETQYF
cdr3_nt: TGCAGCGTTAATGAGGGAGGGGGAGAGACCCAGTACTTC

d_call: .
j_call: TRBJ1-2
clone_size: .
v_call: TRBV12-3/TRBV12-4
cdr3_aa: CASCFAPTYGFTF
cdr3_nt: TGTGCCAGCTGTTTCGCCCCCACCTATGGCTTCACCTTC

d_call: .
j_call: TRBJ2-3
clone_size: few
v_call: TRBV11-2
cdr3_aa: CARSLTNTKYF
cdr3_nt: TGTGCCAGAAGCTTAACAAATACGAAGTATTTT

d_call: .
j_call: TRBJ2-1
clone_size: .
v_call: TRBV4-3
cdr3_aa: CASSQEIPEASYYNEQFF
cdr3_nt: TGCGCCAGCAGCCAAGAGATTCCCGAGGCTAGCTACTACAATGAGCAGTTCTTC

d_call: TRBD2
j_call: TRBJ2-3
clone_size: .
v_call: TRBV12-3/TRBV12-4
cdr3_aa: CASSSTSGEPKDTQYF
cdr3_nt: TGTGCCAGCAGTTCGACTAGCGGGGAGCCTAAGGATACGCAGTATTTT

d_call: .
j_call: TRBJ2-7
clone_size: .
v_call: TRBV20-1
cdr3_aa: CSTRAGGNSYEQYF
cdr3_nt: TGCAGTACCAGAGCCGGGGGTAACTCCTATGAGCAGTACTTC

d_call: .
j_call: TRBJ1-5
clone_size: .
v_call: TRBV6-4
cdr3_aa: CVSRQDSYSNQPQHF
cdr3_nt: TGTGTCAGCAGACAGGACAGCTATAGCAACCAGCCCCAGCATTTT

d_call: TRBD1
j_call: TRBJ2-3
clone_size: .
v_call: TRBV6-2/TRBV6-3
cdr3_aa: CASKRTGHTNTQYF
cdr3_nt: TGTGCCAGCAAGCGGACAGGTCATACAAATACGCAGTATTTT

d_call: .
j_call: TRBJ1-2
clone_size: .
v_call: TRBV11-1
cdr3_aa: CASSSQCPFYDYTF
cdr3_nt: TGTGCCAGCAGCTCACAGTGCCCGTTCTATGACTACACCTTC

d_call: .
j_call: TRBJ1-5
clone_size: .
v_call: TRBV20-1
cdr3_aa: CSARDGKAGGDQPQHF
cdr3_nt: TGCAGTGCTAGAGACGGTAAGGCTGGGGGCGATCAGCCCCAGCATTTT

d_call: .
j_call: TRBJ1-4
clone_size: few
v_call: TRBV12-3/TRBV12-4
cdr3_aa: CASSAKTYEEKLFF
cdr3_nt: TGTGCCAGCAGCGCAAAAACTTACGAGGAAAAACTGTTTTTT

d_call: .
j_call: TRBJ1-6
clone_size: .
v_call: TRBV11-2
cdr3_aa: CVSRLEASNLPLHF
cdr3_nt: TGTGTCAGCAGATTAGAAGCAAGTAATTTACCCCTCCACTTT

d_call: .
j_call: TRBJ2-1
clone_size: .
v_call: TRBV4-3
cdr3_aa: CADSQWGGDNKQFF
cdr3_nt: TGCGCCGACAGCCAGTGGGGGGGGGACAATAAGCAGTTCTTC

d_call: .
j_call: TRBJ2-6
clone_size: .
v_call: TRBV6-1
cdr3_aa: CASWVGANVLSF
cdr3_nt: TGTGCCAGCTGGGTCGGGGCCAACGTCCTGAGTTTC

d_call: .
j_call: TRBJ1-6
clone_size: .
v_call: TRBV11-2
cdr3_aa: CASSLHPSPYSPLHF
cdr3_nt: TGTGCCAGCAGCTTACATCCCAGCCCGTATTCACCCCTCCACTTT

d_call: TRBD2
j_call: TRBJ2-1
clone_size: .
v_call: TRBV6-5
cdr3_aa: CASSYSIPSGSRNEHFF
cdr3_nt: TGTGCCAGTAGTTACTCGATCCCTAGCGGGTCTCGGAATGAGCACTTCTTC

d_call: .
j_call: TRBJ2-4
clone_size: .
v_call: TRBV11-2
cdr3_aa: CASSLPTKGNNQYF
cdr3_nt: TGTGCCAGCAGCTTACCCACCAAAGGGAACAATCAGTACTTC

d_call: .
j_call: TRBJ2-5
clone_size: many
v_call: TRBV20-1
cdr3_aa: CSASEPLQETQYF
cdr3_nt: TGCAGTGCTAGTGAACCACTGCAAGAGACCCAGTACTTC

d_call: .
j_call: TRBJ2-3
clone_size: few
v_call: TRBV14
cdr3_aa: CASSREVADTQYF
cdr3_nt: TGTGCCAGCAGCCGAGAGGTCGCAGATACGCAGTATTTT

d_call: .
j_call: TRBJ1-1
clone_size: many
v_call: TRBV20-1
cdr3_aa: CSARVVTEAFF
cdr3_nt: TGCAGTGCTAGGGTGGTCACTGAAGCTTTCTTT